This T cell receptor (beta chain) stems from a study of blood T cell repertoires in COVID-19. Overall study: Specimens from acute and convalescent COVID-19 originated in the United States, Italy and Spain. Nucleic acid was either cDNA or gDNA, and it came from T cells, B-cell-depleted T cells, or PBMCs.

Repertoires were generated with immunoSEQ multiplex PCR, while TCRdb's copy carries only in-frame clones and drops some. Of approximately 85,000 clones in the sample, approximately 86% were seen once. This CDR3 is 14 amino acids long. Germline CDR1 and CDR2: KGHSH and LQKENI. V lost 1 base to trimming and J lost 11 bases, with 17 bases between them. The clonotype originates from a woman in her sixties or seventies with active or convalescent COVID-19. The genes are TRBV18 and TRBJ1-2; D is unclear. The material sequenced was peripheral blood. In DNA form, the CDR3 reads TGTGCCAGCTCACCACTCCAGACCGTCGAGCGGTACACCTTC. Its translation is CASSPLQTVERYTF.